One sample yielded the 16 T cell receptor beta chains listed below, sequenced in a study of cytomegalovirus exposure and HLA in healthy donors. This table comes from immunoSEQ multiplex PCR, and its TCRdb copy is limited to in-frame clones, with some not included. This table has about 220,000 clones, around nine tenths appearing once. The material sequenced was PBMCs. These receptors all come from a man younger than 35 in good health and CMV-seronegative.

The chain's CDR3 is CATARGANTGELFF. CDR3 coding DNA: TGTGCCACAGCCAGGGGGGCGAACACCGGGGAGCTGTTTTTT. This chain links TRBV7-9 with TRBJ2-2; TRBD1 is a possible D gene (7 bases). The length of the CDR3 is 14 residues. Germline V lookup: CDR1 SEHNR, CDR2 FQNEAQ (reference sequence). Between the trimmed V and J ends, which lost 10 bases and 0 bases, there was a span of 12 bases.

The V call is TRBV2, the J call TRBJ2-5, with 8 bases that match TRBD2. The CDR3 loop spans 15 amino acids. J lost 5 bases, V lost 4 bases, and 9 bases had no gene match. Germline V lookup: CDR1 SNHLY, CDR2 FYNNEI. This chain's CDR3 is CASSALTSEAETQYF. The CDR3 bases are TGTGCCAGCAGTGCTCTGACTAGCGAGGCGGAGACCCAGTACTTC.

The J gene is TRBJ2-7, the V gene TRBV18; 8 positions agree with TRBD1. Germline CDR1 and CDR2: KGHSH and LQKENI. This CDR3 region has 13 residues. Trimming cost V 5 bases and J 3 bases; bases outside gene matches: 3. The CDR3 nucleotides read TGTGCCAGCTCATCCGGACAGGGCTACGAGCAGTACTTC. The encoded protein is CASSSGQGYEQYF.

The chain couples TRBV25-1 to TRBJ2-3; 8 bases are shared with TRBD2. CDR3 length: 16 residues. V shed 5 bases, J shed 6 bases, and the junction held 13 bases outside the gene matches. Germline CDR1 and CDR2: MGHDK and SYGVNS. CDR3 sequence reads: CASSFPGLGMSDTQYF. DNA for the CDR3: TGTGCCAGCAGTTTCCCGGGACTAGGAATGTCGGATACGCAGTATTTT.

This chain connects TRBV28 to TRBJ2-7, with D hard to call. The CDR3 runs to 12 residues. The germline gives CDR1 MDHEN, CDR2 SYDVKM. V was cut by 3 bases and J by 4 bases, with 7 bases left in between. This CDR3 reads CASSLLSYEQYF. The DNA for the CDR3 is TGTGCCAGCAGTTTGTTGTCTTACGAGCAGTACTTC.

The chain combines TRBV4-2 with TRBJ2-2; 14 bases line up with TRBD2. Germline V CDR1 and CDR2: LGHNA, YNFKEQ. There are 15 residues in the CDR3. V trimming: 1 base; J trimming: 13 bases; junction bases outside the gene matches: 5. The CDR3, as DNA: TGTGCCAGCAGCCAAGGACTAGCGGGGGGGGATGCGCTGTTTTTT. This gives the protein CASSQGLAGGDALFF.

The CDR3, as DNA: TGTGCCTGGACGGGAGAGGGGCAAGAGACCCAGTACTTC. Protein product: CAWTGEGQETQYF. The J gene is TRBJ2-5, the V gene TRBV30; D is perhaps TRBD2 (6 bases). The V gene's germline CDR1 is GTSNPN and CDR2 SVGIG (reference sequence). Trimming cost V 4 bases and J 2 bases, with 11 bases left between them. CDR3 length: 13 amino acids.

The rearrangement uses TRBV6-5 and TRBJ1-4; maybe TRBD1 (5 bases). The CDR3 sequence is 16 residues long. V was shortened by 0 bases and J by 8 bases, with 16 bases between the two germline ends. Germline CDR1 and CDR2: MNHEY and SVGAGI. The CDR3, as DNA: TGTGCCAGCAGTTACTCGACGGAGGGGATTGGGGAAAAACTGTTTTTT. Its translation: CASSYSTEGIGEKLFF.

This sequence joins TRBV29-1 and TRBJ1-1; tentative D call: TRBD1 (5 bases). The CDR3 totals 12 residues. Germline V gene lookup returns CDR1 SQVTM and CDR2 ANQGSEA. V was trimmed by 7 bases and J by 1 base, leaving 10 bases between them. CDR3 DNA sequence: TGCAGCGCCTATGGACAGAACACTGAAGCTTTCTTT. Translating it yields CSAYGQNTEAFF.

This clone was seen a single time. Here the CDR3 DNA reads TGTGCCAGCAGCCCTCGGACTAGCCCGCGATACGAGCAGTACTTC. Its translation: CASSPRTSPRYEQYF. The chain recombines TRBV11-2 with TRBJ2-7; 8 nucleotides align to TRBD2. CDR1 is SGHAT, CDR2 FQNNGV, per germline. CDR3 size: 15 residues. With 5 bases clipped from V and 4 bases from J, the junction kept 10 bases outside the gene matches.

The chain recombines TRBV6-1 with TRBJ2-1; perhaps TRBD2 as D (6 bases). This CDR3 is 14 amino acids long. Trimming took 1 base from V and 7 from J, leaving 11 bases between them. Per the germline V gene, CDR1 is MNHNS and CDR2 is SASEGT. CDR3 DNA: TGTGCCAGCAGTGAAGGACTAGGGGCTAATGAGCAGTTCTTC. Residues: CASSEGLGANEQFF.

This CDR3 reads CASSFQGRGQFF. CDR3 nucleotides: TGTGCCAGCAGCTTTCAGGGGAGGGGGCAGTTCTTC. The V call is TRBV7-2, the J call TRBJ2-1; maybe TRBD2 (7 bases). The CDR3 is made up of 12 amino acids. Looked up from germline, CDR1 is SGHTA and CDR2 is FQGNSA. The V and J ends lost 3 bases and 12 bases respectively, with 12 bases between them.

This clone was counted a single time. Other DNA sequences in the sample encode the same CDR3. The chain recombines TRBV28 with TRBJ2-2; weak D call: TRBD2 (6 bases). V was cut by 5 bases and J by 2 bases, with 15 bases left in between. The CDR3 sequence is 16 residues long. The germline V gene encodes CDR1 MDHEN and CDR2 SYDVKM. The CDR3 sequence is CASSPGGTSNTGELFF. CDR3 in DNA: TGTGCCAGCAGTCCTGGCGGGACTTCCAACACCGGGGAGCTGTTTTTT.

The chain carries TRBV19 and TRBJ1-1; unclear D gene. Germline V gene sequence: CDR1 LNHDA, CDR2 SQIVND (reference sequence). V dropped 7 bases and J dropped 0 bases, with 18 bases sitting between them. This CDR3 has 16 residues. CDR3 coding DNA: TGTGCCAGTAAACCCATCACCCAGGTCTTGAACACTGAAGCTTTCTTT. This codes for CASKPITQVLNTEAFF.

V and J are TRBV5-1 and TRBJ2-5, with a possible D match to TRBD1 (6 bases). V dropped 4 bases and J dropped 4 bases, with 14 bases sitting between them. The CDR3 is made up of 14 amino acids. Germline V CDR1 and CDR2: SGHRS, YFSETQ. CDR3 residues: CASSRTSQGETQYF. CDR3 DNA sequence: TGCGCCAGCAGCCGGACATCACAGGGAGAGACCCAGTACTTC. Looking up the rest from reference TRBV5-1 and TRBJ2-5 gives the full variable domain: KAGVTQTPRYLIKTRGQQVTLSCSPISGHRSVSWYQQTPGQGLQFLFEYFSETQRNKGNFPGRFSGRQFSNSRSEMNVSTLELGDSALYLCASSRTSQGETQYFGPGTRLLVL.

The chain has TRBV7-9 and TRBJ2-3, with TRBD2 as a possible D gene (5 bases). This CDR3 region has 15 residues. The germline gives CDR1 SEHNR, CDR2 FQNEAQ (reference sequence). The V end lost 5 bases, the J end lost 1 base, and 13 bases lay between the germline ends. The CDR3 loop is CASSHRLEGTDTQYF. CDR3 DNA sequence: TGTGCCAGCAGCCATCGGCTGGAGGGCACAGATACGCAGTATTTT.